What follows are 6 T cell receptor beta chains derived from one specimen sequenced in a study of spatial heterogeneity in lung cancer. In TCRdb, the 5' RACE reads were re-called with MiXCR into one record per CDR3 protein. The sample records about 6,100 distinct CDR3 sequences, around 13% being singletons. Documented time point: sample taken at primary tumor resection. No cells were sorted before sequencing. The whole RNA sequenced was extracted from tumor, nontumor lung or frozen PBMC. The sequencing used normal lung tissue next to the tumor, collected at surgery. These receptors all come from a male donor with early-stage non-small cell lung cancer.

This clonotype was counted between two and nine times. This chain connects TRBV5-1 to TRBJ2-3, with 16 nucleotides matching TRBD2. The CDR3 has 17 residues. CDR1 is SGHRS, CDR2 YFSETQ, per germline. V dropped 4 bases and J dropped 7; count of bases not matched to a gene: 9. In DNA form, the CDR3 reads TGCGCCAGCAGCCCGGGACTAGCGGGAGGGCCCGGGAATACGCAGTATTTT. This translates into CASSPGLAGGPGNTQYF.

Many counts were recorded for this clonotype. This sequence joins TRBV27 and TRBJ2-2; tentative D call: TRBD1 (6 bases). In germline, CDR1 is MNHEY, CDR2 SMNVEV (reference sequence). Trimming removed 5 bases at V and 6 bases at J, with 13 bases between. The CDR3 is 14 amino acids. The CDR3 sequence: CASSLGAAAGELFF. The CDR3 region has the DNA TGTGCCAGCAGTCTGGGGGCCGCCGCCGGGGAGCTGTTTTTT.

In its sample, this clonotype was seen many times. V usage is TRBV7-8 and J usage is TRBJ2-1; 9 nucleotides align to TRBD2. From germline, CDR1 is SGHVS and CDR2 FQNEAQ. CDR3 length equals 16 residues. Trimming took 1 base from V and 9 from J; bases not matched to a gene: 10. For the CDR3, the DNA is TGTGCCAGCAGCTTAGGCTCTAGCGGGAATATAGGTGAGCAGTTCTTC. Its protein product is CASSLGSSGNIGEQFF.

Ten or more counts support this clonotype. J is TRBJ2-1 and V is TRBV20-1; 12 bases line up with TRBD2. Germline trimming cut 5 bases from V and 6 bases from J; bases unmatched to any gene: 11. Germline V gene sequence: CDR1 DFQATT, CDR2 SNEGSKA (reference sequence). The CDR3 runs 16 residues. The CDR3 DNA sequence: TGCAGTGCTCGCCCCCCTCTAGCGGGAGGGGGCAATGAGCAGTTCTTC. It codes for CSARPPLAGGGNEQFF.

This clonotype rates as medium-sized (0.01 to 0.1%). The chain links TRBV13 to TRBJ2-2, with D perhaps TRBD1 or TRBD2 (5 bases each). This CDR3 spans 13 amino acids. Germline V CDR1 and CDR2: PRHDT, FYEKMQ (reference sequence). V was pared by 5 bases and J by 9 bases, with 13 bases between. The CDR3, as DNA: TGTGCCAGCAGCGCAGAAGGGGACCGGGAGCTGTTTTTT. It codes for CASSAEGDRELFF.

This clonotype is termed medium-sized (0.01 to 0.1%). This sequence joins TRBV20-1 and TRBJ2-1, with 10 bases fitting TRBD2. Losses at the gene ends were 0 bases for V and 7 bases for J; bases not matched to a gene: 6. The CDR3 covers 15 residues. CDR1 and CDR2 from the germline V gene are DFQATT and SNEGSKA (reference sequence). CDR3: CSARDFLAGANEQFF. The DNA of the CDR3 is TGCAGTGCTAGAGACTTTCTAGCGGGAGCTAATGAGCAGTTCTTC.